This TCR beta chain was identified in a study of CD8 T cells in ankylosing spondylitis. Of note for this clonotype: Its antigen is undetermined.

The study's findings and limits: Several highly homologous variants formed a TCR beta motif that appeared characteristic of ankylosing spondylitis blood. Past studies reported some motif variants in reactive arthritis synovial fluid and blood.

The CDR3 is 15 amino acids. The V gene lost 2 bases and the J gene lost 6 bases, with 15 bases spanning the gap. The V gene's germline CDR1 is ENHRY and CDR2 SYGVKD. As the method for making TCR beta libraries, quantitative 5'-RACE with molecular barcodes was used. TCRdb reprocessed the 5' RACE reads via MiXCR and lists one record per CDR3 protein. The repertoire holds almost 400,000 distinct CDR3 sequences, with about 22% as singletons. This rearrangement joins TRBV10-3 to TRBJ2-3; D is undetermined. The sequence came from a male donor with ankylosing spondylitis. Sample: blood, either unsorted or a sorted T cell fraction (not recorded which). The CDR3 protein is CAISEVPSSVDTQYF. CDR3 nucleotide sequence: TGTGCCATCAGTGAGGTCCCATCGTCGGTTGATACGCAGTATTTT.